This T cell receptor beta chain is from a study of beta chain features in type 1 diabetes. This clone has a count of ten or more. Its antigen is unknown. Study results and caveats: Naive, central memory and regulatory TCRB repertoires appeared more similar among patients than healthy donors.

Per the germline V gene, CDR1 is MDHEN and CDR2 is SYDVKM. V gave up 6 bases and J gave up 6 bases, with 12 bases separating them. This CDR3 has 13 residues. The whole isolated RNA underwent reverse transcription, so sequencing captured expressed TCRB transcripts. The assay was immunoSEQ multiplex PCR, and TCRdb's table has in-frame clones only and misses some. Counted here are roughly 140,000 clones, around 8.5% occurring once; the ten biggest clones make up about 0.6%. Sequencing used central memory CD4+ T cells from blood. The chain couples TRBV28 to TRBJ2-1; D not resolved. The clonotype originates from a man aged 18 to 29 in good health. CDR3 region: CASSPGRANEQFF. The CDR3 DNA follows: TGTGCCAGCAGCCCCGGTCGAGCCAATGAGCAGTTCTTC.